The clone carrying this T cell receptor beta chain showed up just a few times. The germline CDR1 and CDR2 sequences are MGHRA and YSYEKL. The V and J ends lost 7 bases and 3 bases, in that order; junction bases with no gene match: 16. The CDR3 length is 20 residues. The entry originates in a study of T-cell reconstitution after alpha-beta-depleted transplantation in children. The library targeted TCRbeta and was prepared with unique molecular identifiers. TCRdb re-called the PCR reads through MiXCR, storing one row per CDR3 protein. This sample yields 900,000 or so distinct CDR3 sequences, of which roughly 15% are seen a single time; approximately 5% belongs to the top ten.

This rearrangement joins TRBV4-1 to TRBJ2-2; 14 bases align to TRBD2. The material sequenced was PBMCs, mostly from graft donor cells, taken 360 days after TCRalphabeta/CD19-depleted stem cell transplant. The sequence came from a male patient under 18 who had a stem cell transplant for acute lymphoblastic leukemia, so the T cells may come from the graft donor. CDR3 region: CASTLSMTSGRAYDTGELFF. The CDR3 DNA follows: TGCGCCAGCACCCTTTCCATGACTAGCGGGAGGGCCTATGACACCGGGGAGCTGTTTTTT.